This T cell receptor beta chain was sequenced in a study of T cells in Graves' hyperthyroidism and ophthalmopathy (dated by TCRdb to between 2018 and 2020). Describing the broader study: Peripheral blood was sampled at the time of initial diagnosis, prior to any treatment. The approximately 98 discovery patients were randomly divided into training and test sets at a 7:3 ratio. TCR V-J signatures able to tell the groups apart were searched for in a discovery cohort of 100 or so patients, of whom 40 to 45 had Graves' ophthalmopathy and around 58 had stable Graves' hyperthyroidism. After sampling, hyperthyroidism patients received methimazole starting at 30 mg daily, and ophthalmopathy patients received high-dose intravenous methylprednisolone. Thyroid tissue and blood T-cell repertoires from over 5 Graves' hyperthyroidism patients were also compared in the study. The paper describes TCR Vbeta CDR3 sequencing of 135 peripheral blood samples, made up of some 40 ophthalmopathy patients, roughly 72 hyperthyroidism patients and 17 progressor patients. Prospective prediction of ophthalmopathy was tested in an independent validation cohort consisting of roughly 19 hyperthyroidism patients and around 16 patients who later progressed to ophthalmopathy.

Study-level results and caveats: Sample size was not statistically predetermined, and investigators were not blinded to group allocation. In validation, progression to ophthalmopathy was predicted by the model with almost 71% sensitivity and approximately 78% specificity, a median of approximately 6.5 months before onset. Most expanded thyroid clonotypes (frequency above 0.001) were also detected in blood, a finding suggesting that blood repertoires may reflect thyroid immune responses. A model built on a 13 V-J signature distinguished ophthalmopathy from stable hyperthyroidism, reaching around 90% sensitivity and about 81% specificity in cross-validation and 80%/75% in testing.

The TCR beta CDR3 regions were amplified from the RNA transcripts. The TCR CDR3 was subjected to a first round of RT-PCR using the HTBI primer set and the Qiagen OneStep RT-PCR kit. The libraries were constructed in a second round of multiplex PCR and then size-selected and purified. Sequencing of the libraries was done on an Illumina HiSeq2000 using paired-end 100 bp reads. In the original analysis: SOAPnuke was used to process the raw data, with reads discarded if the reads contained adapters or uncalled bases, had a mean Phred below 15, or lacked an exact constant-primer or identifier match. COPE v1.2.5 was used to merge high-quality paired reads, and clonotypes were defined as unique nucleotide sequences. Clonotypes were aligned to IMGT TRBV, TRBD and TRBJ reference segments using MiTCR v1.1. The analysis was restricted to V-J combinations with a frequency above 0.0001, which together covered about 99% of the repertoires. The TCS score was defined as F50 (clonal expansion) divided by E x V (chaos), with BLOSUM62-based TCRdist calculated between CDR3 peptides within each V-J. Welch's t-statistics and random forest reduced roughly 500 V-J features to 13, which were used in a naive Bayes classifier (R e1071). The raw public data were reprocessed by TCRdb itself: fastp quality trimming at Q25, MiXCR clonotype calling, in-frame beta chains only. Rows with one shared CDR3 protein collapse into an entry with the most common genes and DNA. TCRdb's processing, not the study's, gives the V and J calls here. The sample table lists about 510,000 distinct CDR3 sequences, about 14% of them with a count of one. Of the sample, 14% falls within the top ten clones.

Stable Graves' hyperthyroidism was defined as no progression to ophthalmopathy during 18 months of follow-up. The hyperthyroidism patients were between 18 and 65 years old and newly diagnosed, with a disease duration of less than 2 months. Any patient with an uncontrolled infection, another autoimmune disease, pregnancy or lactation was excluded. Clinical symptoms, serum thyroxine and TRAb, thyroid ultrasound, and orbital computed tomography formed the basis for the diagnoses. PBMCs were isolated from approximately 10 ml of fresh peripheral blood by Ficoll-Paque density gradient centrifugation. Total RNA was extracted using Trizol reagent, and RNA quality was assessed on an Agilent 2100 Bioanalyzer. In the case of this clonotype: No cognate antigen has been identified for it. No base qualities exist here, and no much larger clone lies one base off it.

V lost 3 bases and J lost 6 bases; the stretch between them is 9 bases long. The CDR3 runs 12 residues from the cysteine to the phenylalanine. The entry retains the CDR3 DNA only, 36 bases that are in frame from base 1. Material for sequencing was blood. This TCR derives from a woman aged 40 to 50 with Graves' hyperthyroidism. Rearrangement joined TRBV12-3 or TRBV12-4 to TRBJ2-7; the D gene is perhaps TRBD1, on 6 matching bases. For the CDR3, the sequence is CASSLGRGEQYF. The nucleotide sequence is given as TGTGCCAGCAGTTTGGGCAGGGGCGAGCAGTACTTC.